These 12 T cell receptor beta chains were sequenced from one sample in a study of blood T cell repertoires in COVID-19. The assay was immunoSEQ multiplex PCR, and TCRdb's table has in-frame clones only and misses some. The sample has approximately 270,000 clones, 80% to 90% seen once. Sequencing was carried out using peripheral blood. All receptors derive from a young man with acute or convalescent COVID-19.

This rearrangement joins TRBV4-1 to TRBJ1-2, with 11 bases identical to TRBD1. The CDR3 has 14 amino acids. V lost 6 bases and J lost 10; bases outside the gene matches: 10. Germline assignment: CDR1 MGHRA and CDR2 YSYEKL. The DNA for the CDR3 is TGCGCCAGCAGACCTCCGGGACAGGGGGTCGACTACACCTTC. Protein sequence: CASRPPGQGVDYTF.

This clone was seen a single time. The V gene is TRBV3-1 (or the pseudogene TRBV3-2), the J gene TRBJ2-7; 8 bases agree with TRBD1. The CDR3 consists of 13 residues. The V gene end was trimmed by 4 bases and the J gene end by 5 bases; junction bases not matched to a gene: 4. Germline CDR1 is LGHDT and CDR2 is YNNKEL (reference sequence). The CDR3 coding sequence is TGTGCCAGCAGCCTCGGACAGGGTGACGAGCAGTACTTC. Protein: CASSLGQGDEQYF.

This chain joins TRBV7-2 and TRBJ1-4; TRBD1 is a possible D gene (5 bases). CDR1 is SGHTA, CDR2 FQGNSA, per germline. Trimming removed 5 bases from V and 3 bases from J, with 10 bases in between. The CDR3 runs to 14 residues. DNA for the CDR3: TGTGCCAGCAGCAGATCAGGGTCTAATGAAAAACTGTTTTTT. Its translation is CASSRSGSNEKLFF.

CDR3 sequence: CASSPTGVGYTF. The CDR3 DNA reads as TGTGCCAGCAGTCCGACAGGGGTGGGCTACACCTTC. The chain recombines TRBV27 with TRBJ1-2; TRBD1 aligns across 8 bases. Germline CDR1 MNHEY, CDR2 SMNVEV (reference sequence). The CDR3 has 12 residues. V trimming: 5 bases; J trimming: 8 bases; junction bases outside the gene matches: 4.

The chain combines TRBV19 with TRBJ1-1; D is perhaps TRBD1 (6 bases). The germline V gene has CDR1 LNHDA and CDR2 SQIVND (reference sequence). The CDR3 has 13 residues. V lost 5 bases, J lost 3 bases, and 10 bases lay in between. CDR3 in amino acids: CASSLQGYTEAFF. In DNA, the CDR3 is TGTGCCAGTAGTCTACAGGGTTACACTGAAGCTTTCTTT.

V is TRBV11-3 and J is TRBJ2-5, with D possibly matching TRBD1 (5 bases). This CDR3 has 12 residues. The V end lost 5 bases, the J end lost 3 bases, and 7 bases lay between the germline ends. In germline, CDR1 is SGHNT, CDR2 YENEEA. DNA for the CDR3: TGTGCCAGCAGCCGACAGAAAGAGACCCAGTACTTC. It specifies CASSRQKETQYF.

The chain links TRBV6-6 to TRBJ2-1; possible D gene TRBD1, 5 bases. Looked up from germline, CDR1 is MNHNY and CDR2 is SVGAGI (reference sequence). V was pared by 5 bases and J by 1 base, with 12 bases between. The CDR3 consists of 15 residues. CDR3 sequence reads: CASSITRVSYNEQFF. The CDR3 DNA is TGTGCCAGCAGTATTACCAGGGTTTCCTACAATGAGCAGTTCTTC.

The chain's CDR3 is CASSLKGQAFSDTQYF. The CDR3 nucleotides read TGCGCCAGCAGCCTTAAGGGACAGGCCTTCTCAGATACGCAGTATTTT. The chain joins TRBV5-1 to TRBJ2-3, with 8 bases that match TRBD1. The V gene end was trimmed by 4 bases and the J gene end by 4 bases; junction bases not matched to a gene: 11. Germline assignment: CDR1 SGHRS and CDR2 YFSETQ. This CDR3 has 16 amino acids. Full variable domain (outside the CDR3, taken from reference TRBV5-1 and TRBJ2-3): KAGVTQTPRYLIKTRGQQVTLSCSPISGHRSVSWYQQTPGQGLQFLFEYFSETQRNKGNFPGRFSGRQFSNSRSEMNVSTLELGDSALYLCASSLKGQAFSDTQYFGPGTRLTVL.

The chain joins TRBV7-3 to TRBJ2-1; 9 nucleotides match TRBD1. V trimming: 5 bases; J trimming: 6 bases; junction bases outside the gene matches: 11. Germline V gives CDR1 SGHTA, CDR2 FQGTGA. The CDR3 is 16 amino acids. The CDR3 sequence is CASSVFGTGIRNEQFF. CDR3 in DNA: TGTGCCAGCAGCGTCTTCGGGACAGGGATACGCAATGAGCAGTTCTTC.

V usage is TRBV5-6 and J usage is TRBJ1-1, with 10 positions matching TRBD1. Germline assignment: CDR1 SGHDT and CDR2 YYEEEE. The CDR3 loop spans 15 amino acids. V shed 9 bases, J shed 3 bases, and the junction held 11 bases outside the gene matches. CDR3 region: CATTRAGQGYTEAFF. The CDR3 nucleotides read TGTGCCACTACACGCGCGGGACAGGGGTACACTGAAGCTTTCTTT.

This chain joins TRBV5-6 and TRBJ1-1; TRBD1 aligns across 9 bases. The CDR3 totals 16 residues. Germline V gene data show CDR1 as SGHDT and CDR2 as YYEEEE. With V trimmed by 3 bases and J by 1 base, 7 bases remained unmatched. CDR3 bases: TGTGCCAGCAGCTGGGGCTGGGACAGGGCGAACACTGAAGCTTTCTTT. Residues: CASSWGWDRANTEAFF.

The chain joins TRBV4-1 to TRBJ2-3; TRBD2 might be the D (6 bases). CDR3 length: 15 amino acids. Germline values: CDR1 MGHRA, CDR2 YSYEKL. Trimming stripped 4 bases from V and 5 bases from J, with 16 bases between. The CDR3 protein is CASSRGVWGEDTQYF. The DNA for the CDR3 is TGCGCCAGCAGCCGCGGCGTCTGGGGGGAAGATACGCAGTATTTT.